The 6 T cell receptor beta chains in this list originate from one sample, sequenced in a study of shared clonotypes between healthy human individuals. Method: immunoSEQ multiplex PCR; TCRdb's copy keeps in-frame clones and lacks some. The sample comprises around 2.5 million clones, 93% of which are singletons, and 0.36% rests with the top ten. What was sequenced was naive CD4+ T cells from PBMCs. Specified subset: CD45RA+ positively selected. Receptor source: a man aged 18 to 35 in good health. Some clones in this sample may be carry-over from other donors' samples.

The chain couples TRBV10-3 to TRBJ1-3, with D perhaps matching TRBD1 (6 bases). Germline loops: CDR1 ENHRY, CDR2 SYGVKD. The germline V and J ends were trimmed by 6 bases and 4 bases, with 7 bases remaining between them. CDR3 length: 12 residues. The CDR3 DNA sequence: TGTGCCATCAGCGGGACAGGAAACACCATATATTTT. It yields the protein CAISGTGNTIYF.

V and J are TRBV9 and TRBJ1-3; D gene unclear. Germline lookup yields CDR1 SGDLS and CDR2 YYNGEE. The CDR3 runs 13 residues. V was trimmed by 4 bases and J by 2 bases, leaving 7 bases between them. The CDR3: CASSPEPGNTIYF. The CDR3 bases are TGTGCCAGCAGCCCCGAGCCTGGAAACACCATATATTTT.

The chain carries TRBV27 and TRBJ2-1, with 8 bases fitting TRBD2. This CDR3 region has 17 residues. With V trimmed by 7 bases and J by 3 bases, 14 bases remained unmatched. The germline V gene has CDR1 MNHEY and CDR2 SMNVEV (reference sequence). DNA for the CDR3: TGTGCCAGCAAGTACCTAGCGGGTTCCAGGGACTACAATGAGCAGTTCTTC. Its protein is CASKYLAGSRDYNEQFF.

The V and J genes are TRBV7-2 and TRBJ2-5; possible D gene TRBD1, 5 bases. CDR1 and CDR2 (germline): SGHTA, FQGNSA. This CDR3 region has 16 residues. V lost 1 base to trimming and J lost 4 bases, with 16 bases between them. The chain's CDR3 is CASSLGLAGRGETQYF. The CDR3 nucleotides are TGTGCCAGCAGCTTAGGATTGGCCGGAAGGGGAGAGACCCAGTACTTC.

This rearrangement joins TRBV11-3 to TRBJ1-2; D possibly corresponds to TRBD1 (6 bases). The germline CDR1 and CDR2 sequences are SGHNT and YENEEA. The CDR3 contains 14 residues. V was clipped by 3 bases and J by 4 bases, with 12 bases between them. The CDR3 nucleotides are TGTGCCAGCAGCTTTCACAGGGAGGTCTATGGCTACACCTTC. Amino acids: CASSFHREVYGYTF.

CDR3 nucleotide sequence: TGCGCCAGCAGCCCCTGGACAGGGAGCACAGATACGCAGTATTTT. It yields the protein CASSPWTGSTDTQYF. The chain combines TRBV5-1 with TRBJ2-3; 8 nucleotides align to TRBD1. With V trimmed by 4 bases and J by 0 bases, 4 bases remained unmatched. CDR1 and CDR2 (germline): SGHRS, YFSETQ. The CDR3 has 15 amino acids.